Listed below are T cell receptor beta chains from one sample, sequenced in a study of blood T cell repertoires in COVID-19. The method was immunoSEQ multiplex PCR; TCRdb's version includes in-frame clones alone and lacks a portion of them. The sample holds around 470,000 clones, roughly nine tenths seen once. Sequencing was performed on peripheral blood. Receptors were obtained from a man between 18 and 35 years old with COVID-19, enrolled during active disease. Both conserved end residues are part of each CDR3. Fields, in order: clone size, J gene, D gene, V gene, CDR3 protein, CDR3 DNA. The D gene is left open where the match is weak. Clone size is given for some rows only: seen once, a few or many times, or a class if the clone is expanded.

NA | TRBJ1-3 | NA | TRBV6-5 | CATRPLNSGNTIYF | TGTGCCACCCGACCACTAAACTCTGGAAACACCATATATTTT
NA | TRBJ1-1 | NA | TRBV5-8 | CASSFRGRGTEAFF | TGTGCCAGCAGCTTTCGTGGCAGAGGGACTGAAGCTTTCTTT
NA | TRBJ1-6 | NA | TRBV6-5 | CASSYSRSSYNSPLHF | TGTGCCAGCAGTTACTCGCGGAGCTCCTATAATTCACCCCTCCACTTT
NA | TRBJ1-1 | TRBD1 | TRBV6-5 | CASSSPQGATEAFF | TGTGCCAGCAGTTCCCCACAGGGGGCTACTGAAGCTTTCTTT
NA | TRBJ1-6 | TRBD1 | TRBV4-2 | CASSQSDRAVYNSPLHF | TGTGCCAGCAGCCAGAGCGACAGGGCCGTCTATAATTCACCCCTCCACTTT
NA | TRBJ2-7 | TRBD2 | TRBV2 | CASSELAGGLYEQYF | TGTGCCAGCAGTGAATTGGCGGGGGGTCTCTACGAGCAGTACTTC
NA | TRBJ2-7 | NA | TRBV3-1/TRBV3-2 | CASSQDRGYEQYF | TGTGCCAGCAGCCAAGACAGGGGCTACGAGCAGTACTTC
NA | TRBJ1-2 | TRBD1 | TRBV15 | CATSGRTGWVNGYTF | TGTGCCACCAGCGGAAGGACAGGGTGGGTGAATGGCTACACCTTC
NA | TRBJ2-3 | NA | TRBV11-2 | CASSLYGGATTDTQYF | TGTGCCAGCAGCTTATACGGGGGAGCCACCACAGATACGCAGTATTTT
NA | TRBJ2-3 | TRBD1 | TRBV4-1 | CASSPGGYTQYF | TGCGCCAGCAGCCCAGGGGGATATACGCAGTATTTT
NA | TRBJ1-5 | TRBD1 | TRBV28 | CASRGQVVAQHF | TGTGCCAGCAGGGGACAGGTAGTAGCCCAGCATTTT
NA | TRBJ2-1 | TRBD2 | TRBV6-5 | CASSYYVGTSLNEQFF | TGTGCCAGCAGTTACTACGTCGGGACTAGCCTGAATGAGCAGTTCTTC
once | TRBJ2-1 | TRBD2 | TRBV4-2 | CASSQGALAGGPYNEQFF | TGTGCCAGCAGCCAAGGCGCACTAGCGGGGGGGCCCTACAATGAGCAGTTCTTC
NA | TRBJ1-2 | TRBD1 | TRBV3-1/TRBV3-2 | CASSHVRGLGYTF | TGTGCCAGCAGCCATGTCAGGGGGCTTGGCTACACCTTC
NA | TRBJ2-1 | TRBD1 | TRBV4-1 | CASSQGDRDYNEQFF | TGCGCCAGCAGCCAGGGGGACAGGGACTACAATGAGCAGTTCTTC